Following are 15 T cell receptor beta chains from one sample sequenced in a study of CD8 T cells in ankylosing spondylitis. TCRdb independently ran MiXCR on the 5' RACE reads; one entry per CDR3 protein. Among about 260,000 distinct CDR3 sequences listed, 20% were seen once. The specimen was blood, either unsorted or a sorted T cell fraction (not recorded which). The source of these receptors is a male donor with ankylosing spondylitis or in good health (not recorded which).

This clonotype showed up just a few times. V and J are TRBV6-2 or TRBV6-3 and TRBJ1-5; D is perhaps TRBD1 (6 bases). Per germline, CDR1 MNHEY and CDR2 SVGEGT. The CDR3 loop spans 16 amino acids. V was trimmed by 6 bases and J by 0 bases, leaving 15 bases between them. The CDR3 reads CASSMSTGVSNQPQHF. CDR3 nucleotides: TGTGCCAGCAGCATGTCGACAGGCGTTAGCAATCAGCCCCAGCATTTT.

In its sample, this clonotype was seen a few times. This chain connects TRBV12-3 or TRBV12-4 to TRBJ2-3; 8 bases match TRBD2. The CDR3 loop spans 16 amino acids. J lost 2 bases, V lost 8 bases, and 12 bases had no gene match. CDR3 loop: CASRGGLLAFTDTQYF. The CDR3 region has the DNA TGTGCCAGCCGGGGGGGATTACTAGCGTTCACAGATACGCAGTATTTT.

This clonotype has a handful of counts. The gene calls are TRBV14 and TRBJ1-6; D unclear. Germline CDR1 SGHDN, CDR2 FVKESK. This CDR3 is built from 12 residues. Trimming shortened V by 1 base and J by 7 bases, and 2 bases separated the two germline ends. CDR3 amino acids: CASSQVNSPLHF. For the CDR3, the DNA is TGTGCCAGCAGCCAAGTCAATTCACCCCTCCACTTT.

The chain carries TRBV7-8 and TRBJ2-7, with 12 bases aligning to TRBD2. CDR1 is SGHVS and CDR2 is FQNEAQ in the germline V gene. The CDR3 covers 17 residues. Trimming removed 5 bases from V and 7 bases from J; junction bases left unmatched: 15. In DNA, the CDR3 is TGTGCCAGCAGCCCAGGGGCTAGCGGGAGGGCGCTTGGGGAGCAGTACGTC. Amino acids: CASSPGASGRALGEQYV.

The chain employs TRBV30 and TRBJ1-5, with 10 nucleotides matching TRBD1. Germline V gene lookup returns CDR1 GTSNPN and CDR2 SVGIG (reference sequence). The J segment lost 6 bases and the V segment lost 1 base, leaving 3 bases of the junction unmatched. CDR3 length: 14 residues. Here the CDR3 DNA reads TGTGCCTGGAGTGCGGGACAGGGGTTTCAGCCCCAGCATTTT. Its translation: CAWSAGQGFQPQHF.

The V call is TRBV7-9, the J call TRBJ1-5; no clear D gene. Looked up from germline, CDR1 is SEHNR and CDR2 is FQNEAQ (reference sequence). The V end lost 5 bases, the J end lost 1 base, and 12 bases lay between the germline ends. This CDR3 spans 15 amino acids. The CDR3 DNA follows: TGTGCCAGCAGCGCGGGGAGTTGGAGCAATCAGCCCCAGCATTTT. Protein: CASSAGSWSNQPQHF. The full variable domain, in which reference TRBV7-9 and TRBJ1-5 provide the parts outside the CDR3, is DTGVSQNPRHKITKRGQNVTFRCDPISEHNRLYWYRQTLGQGPEFLTYFQNEAQLEKSRLLSDRFSAERPKGSFSTLEIQRTEQGDSAMYLCASSAGSWSNQPQHFGDGTRLSIL.

This clonotype was observed at least ten times. V usage is TRBV2 and J usage is TRBJ2-1, with unresolved D. Germline CDR1 reads SNHLY; CDR2 reads FYNNEI. Deletions cut 7 bases from V and 6 bases from J, with 10 bases between. This CDR3 spans 12 amino acids. CDR3 in amino acids: CASKQLSNEQFF. The DNA of the CDR3 is TGTGCCAGCAAGCAGCTAAGCAATGAGCAGTTCTTC.

The chain recombines TRBV18 with TRBJ1-1; D is ambiguous. V lost 2 bases and J lost 0, with 7 bases in between. The CDR3 is made up of 14 amino acids. Germline V gene sequence: CDR1 KGHSH, CDR2 LQKENI. CDR3 nucleotide sequence: TGTGCCAGCTCACCAGTCAGGATGAACACTGAAGCTTTCTTT. Protein: CASSPVRMNTEAFF.

The V call is TRBV7-2, the J call TRBJ1-5; D might be TRBD1 (6 bases). The CDR3 length is 17 residues. The V and J ends lost 5 bases and 1 base respectively, with 18 bases between them. CDR1 and CDR2 (germline): SGHTA, FQGNSA. The CDR3 is CASSRFTGHRSNQPQHF. The CDR3 DNA reads as TGTGCCAGCAGCCGATTTACAGGGCACAGGAGCAATCAGCCCCAGCATTTT.

This clonotype has more than one count but fewer than ten. The CDR3 sequence is CASSSRNRDQETQYF. DNA of the CDR3: TGTGCCAGCAGCTCCCGGAACAGGGACCAAGAGACCCAGTACTTC. V and J are TRBV9 and TRBJ2-5; possibly TRBD1 for D (6 bases). Germline V gene lookup returns CDR1 SGDLS and CDR2 YYNGEE. This CDR3 contains 15 residues. V was trimmed by 4 bases and J by 0 bases, leaving 13 bases between them.

The genes are TRBV2 and TRBJ2-5, with a possible D match to TRBD2 (5 bases). Germline CDR1 and CDR2: SNHLY and FYNNEI. The CDR3 sequence is 13 residues long. The CDR3 here is CATRTGNWETQYF. CDR3 in DNA: TGTGCAACACGTACCGGGAACTGGGAGACCCAGTACTTC. Using reference TRBV2 and TRBJ2-5 for the parts outside the CDR3, the full variable domain is EPEVTQTPSHQVTQMGQEVILRCVPISNHLYFYWYRQILGQKVEFLVSFYNNEISEKSEIFDDQFSVERPDGSNFTLKIRSTKLEDSAMYFCATRTGNWETQYFGPGTRLLVL.

V usage is TRBV27 and J usage is TRBJ2-2, with D possibly TRBD1 on 6 matching bases. The CDR3 extends over 16 amino acids. V lost 0 bases and J 5 bases, leaving 13 bases between the germline ends. CDR1 and CDR2 from the germline V gene are MNHEY and SMNVEV (reference sequence). The CDR3 nucleotides are TGTGCCAGCAGTTTATCAGGGGGTTCCAGGACCGGGGAGCTGTTTTTT. It encodes CASSLSGGSRTGELFF.

V and J are TRBV7-2 and TRBJ2-7; D is ambiguous. Germline CDR1 SGHTA, CDR2 FQGNSA. The CDR3 length is 14 residues. Trimming removed 2 bases at V and 0 bases at J, with 8 bases between. Here the CDR3 reads CASSLHQSSYEQYV. The CDR3 DNA reads as TGTGCCAGCAGCTTACACCAAAGCTCCTACGAGCAGTACGTC.

J is TRBJ2-3 and V is TRBV24-1; 11 bases agree with TRBD1. The CDR3 extends over 17 amino acids. Trimming at V came to 4 bases and at J to 4 bases, leaving 9 bases not matched to a gene. In germline, CDR1 is KGHDR, CDR2 SFDVKD. The chain's CDR3 is CATSELTDRGQADTQYF. The CDR3 DNA follows: TGTGCCACCAGTGAATTAACGGACAGGGGGCAAGCAGATACGCAGTATTTT.

Only a few counts were recorded for this clonotype. The rearrangement joins TRBV5-1 to TRBJ1-2; TRBD1 matches at 7 bases. Losses at the gene ends were 4 bases for V and 4 bases for J; bases not matched to a gene: 4. CDR1 is SGHRS and CDR2 is YFSETQ in the germline V gene. CDR3 length: 13 amino acids. The CDR3 DNA follows: TGCGCCAGCAGCGCCGACAGGGCCTATGGCTACACCTTC. Its protein product is CASSADRAYGYTF.